This passage covers 5 T cell receptor beta chains from one sample sequenced in a study of blood T cells in healthy people across ages (dated by TCRdb to the mid-2010s). Library generation was performed with 5' RACE. The sequencing machine was an Illumina HiSeq 2500. A second PCR of roughly 6 to 11 cycles was run with a J-beta primer mix and a sample-barcoded 5' primer. TCRdb reanalyzed the raw reads on its own, using fastp at Q25 for trimming and MiXCR for clone calling, and kept in-frame beta chains. Each entry is one CDR3 protein sequence, shown with its most common DNA and genes. Present in this sample are 700,000 or so distinct CDR3 sequences, approximately 40% of which were seen just once. About 30% of the sample belongs to the ten largest clones. The sequencing sample was made of blood. The receptors come from a man older than 75 in good health.

This clonotype was found a few times. The rearrangement links TRBV6-1 to TRBJ2-3; 12 bases agree with TRBD1. This CDR3 spans 17 amino acids. Per germline, CDR1 MNHNS and CDR2 SASEGT. V lost 6 bases to trimming and J lost 5 bases; unmatched junction nucleotides: 12. The CDR3 is CASSRNPGQGALDTQYF. CDR3 sequence (DNA): TGTGCCAGCAGCCGGAACCCGGGACAGGGGGCCCTAGATACGCAGTATTTT.

This clonotype was picked up one time. The V call is TRBV29-1, the J call TRBJ1-4; the D gene is possibly TRBD1 (5 bases). The germline CDR1 and CDR2 sequences are SQVTM and ANQGSEA. CDR3 length: 12 residues. V was trimmed by 7 bases and J by 3 bases, leaving 9 bases between them. The CDR3 nucleotides read TGCAGCGCCAGGGCCCCTAATGAAAAACTGTTTTTT. Translated: CSARAPNEKLFF.

This clonotype was observed once. The chain links TRBV13 to TRBJ2-5; 7 bases fit TRBD1. The DNA end favors TRBJ2-7, so the J call may be wrong. The germline gives CDR1 PRHDT, CDR2 FYEKMQ (reference sequence). The CDR3 contains 14 residues. CDR3 coding DNA: TGTGCCAGCAGCTCATGGGACAGACTCTACGAGCAGTACTTC. Encoded protein: CASSSWDRLYEQYF.

This chain joins TRBV5-4 and TRBJ2-2; D is perhaps TRBD1 (5 bases). V was shortened by 3 bases and J by 6 bases, with 15 bases between the two germline ends. The germline gives CDR1 SGHNT, CDR2 YYREEE (reference sequence). The length of the CDR3 is 15 residues. The CDR3 reads CASSSRTTAAGELFF. The CDR3 coding sequence is TGTGCCAGCAGCTCACGGACAACGGCAGCCGGGGAGCTGTTTTTT.

This clonotype came up many times. The chain employs TRBV29-1 and TRBJ1-6; the match to TRBD1 covers 9 bases. This CDR3 has 13 residues. The germline CDR1 and CDR2 sequences are SQVTM and ANQGSEA. Losses at the gene ends were 7 bases for V and 8 bases for J; bases not matched to a gene: 6. Here the CDR3 reads CSARDREDSPLHF. The CDR3 nucleotides read TGCAGCGCCAGGGACAGGGAGGATTCACCCCTCCACTTT.